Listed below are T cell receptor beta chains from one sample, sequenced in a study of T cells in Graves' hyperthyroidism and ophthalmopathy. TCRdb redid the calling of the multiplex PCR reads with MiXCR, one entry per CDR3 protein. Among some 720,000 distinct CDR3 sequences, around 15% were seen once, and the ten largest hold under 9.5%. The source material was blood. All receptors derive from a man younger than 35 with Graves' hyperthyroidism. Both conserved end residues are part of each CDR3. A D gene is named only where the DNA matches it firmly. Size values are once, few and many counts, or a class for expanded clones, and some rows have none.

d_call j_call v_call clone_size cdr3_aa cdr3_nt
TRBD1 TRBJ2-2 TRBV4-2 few CASSRGDRGGTGELFF TGTGCCAGCAGCCGGGGGGACAGGGGGGGCACCGGGGAGCTGTTTTTT
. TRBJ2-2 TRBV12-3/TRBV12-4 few CASSQGGILDTGELFF TGTGCCAGCAGCCAAGGGGGTATCCTAGACACCGGGGAGCTGTTTTTT
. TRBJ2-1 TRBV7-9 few CASSLAILGARTNEQFF TGTGCCAGCAGCTTAGCGATACTAGGGGCCCGGACCAATGAGCAGTTCTTC
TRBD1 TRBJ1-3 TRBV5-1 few CASSLETGGTAGNTIYF TGCGCCAGCAGCTTGGAGACAGGGGGGACGGCTGGAAACACCATATATTTT
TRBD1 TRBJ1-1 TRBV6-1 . CASSPTGYAEAFF TGTGCCAGCAGTCCGACAGGGTACGCTGAAGCTTTCTTT
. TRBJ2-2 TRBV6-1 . CASRARANTGELFF TGTGCCAGCAGGGCGAGGGCGAACACCGGGGAGCTGTTTTTT
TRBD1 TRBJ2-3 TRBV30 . CALIARGRGTQYF TGTGCCCTAATCGCCAGGGGGCGAGGTACGCAGTATTTT
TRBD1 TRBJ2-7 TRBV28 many CASRLGQVTYEQYF TGTGCCAGCAGACTCGGACAGGTCACCTACGAGCAGTACTTC
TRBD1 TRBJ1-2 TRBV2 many CASSEAGTGGIYGYTF TGTGCCAGCAGTGAAGCGGGGACAGGGGGTATCTATGGCTACACCTTC
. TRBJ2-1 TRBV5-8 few CASSSHPELEQFF TGTGCCAGCAGCTCACACCCGGAGCTTGAGCAGTTCTTC
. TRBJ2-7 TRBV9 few CASSARESYEQYF TGTGCCAGCAGCGCCAGAGAGAGCTACGAGCAGTACTTC
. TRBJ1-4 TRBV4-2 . CASSQDRLLFGGVGEKLFF TGTGCCAGCAGCCAAGATCGGCTTCTCTTTGGGGGAGTAGGGGAAAAACTGTTTTTT
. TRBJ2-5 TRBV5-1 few CASSPTFSGFQETQYF TGCGCCAGCAGCCCGACCTTTAGCGGATTCCAAGAGACCCAGTACTTC
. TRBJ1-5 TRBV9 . CASARGNSNQPQHF TGTGCCAGCGCCCGGGGGAATAGCAATCAGCCCCAGCATTTT
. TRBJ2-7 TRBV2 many CASGAGLSYEQYF TGTGCCAGCGGGGCGGGCCTCTCCTACGAGCAGTACTTC
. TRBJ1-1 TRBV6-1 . CASSEMNTLAKAEAFF TGTGCCAGCAGTGAAATGAACACCTTAGCAAAGGCTGAAGCTTTCTTT
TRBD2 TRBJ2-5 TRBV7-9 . CASSPGTSGSVLETQYF TGTGCCAGCAGCCCTGGGACTAGCGGGAGTGTGTTGGAGACCCAGTACTTC
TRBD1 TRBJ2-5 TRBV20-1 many CSAEQGGKTQYF TGCAGTGCTGAACAGGGGGGAAAGACCCAGTACTTC
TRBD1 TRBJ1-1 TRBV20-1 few CSAGGGTANTEAFF TGCAGTGCGGGGGGGGGGACAGCGAACACTGAAGCTTTCTTT
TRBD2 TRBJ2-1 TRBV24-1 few CATSDFGSGSAAEQFF TGTGCCACCAGTGATTTTGGTAGCGGGAGTGCGGCTGAGCAGTTCTTC
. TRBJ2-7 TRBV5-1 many CASSPSHRTDPYEQYF TGCGCCAGCAGCCCAAGCCACCGGACAGACCCCTACGAGCAGTACTTC
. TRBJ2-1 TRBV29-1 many CSVEGEGLTYNEQFF TGCAGCGTTGAGGGTGAGGGATTGACCTACAATGAGCAGTTCTTC
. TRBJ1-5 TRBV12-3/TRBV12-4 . CASSYSGTSSNQPQHF TGTGCCAGCAGTTACTCCGGGACATCGAGCAATCAGCCCCAGCATTTT
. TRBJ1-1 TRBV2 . CASSKEGTTEAFF TGTGCCAGCAGTAAAGAAGGGACCACTGAAGCTTTCTTT
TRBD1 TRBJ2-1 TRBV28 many CASSLWADRVNEQFF TGTGCCAGCAGTTTATGGGCGGACAGGGTGAATGAGCAGTTCTTC
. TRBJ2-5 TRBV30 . CAWSVPPWETQYF TGTGCCTGGAGTGTACCCCCTTGGGAGACCCAGTACTTC
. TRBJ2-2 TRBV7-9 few CASSRTEKDGELFF TGTGCCAGCAGTCGGACGGAGAAAGACGGGGAGCTGTTTTTT
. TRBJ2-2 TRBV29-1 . CSVASNTGELFF TGCAGCGTTGCATCGAACACCGGGGAGCTGTTTTTT
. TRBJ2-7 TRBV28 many CASSLRDEQYF TGTGCCAGCAGTTTACGGGACGAGCAGTACTTC
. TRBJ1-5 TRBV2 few CASSEGPRVNQPQHF TGTGCCAGCAGTGAAGGCCCCAGGGTTAATCAGCCCCAGCATTTT